Each of the 4 T cell receptor beta chains below was sequenced from the same sample in a study of breast tumors, draining lymph nodes, adjacent tissues. Axillary draining lymph nodes of breast cancer patients supplied the node samples. MiXCR, run by TCRdb on the multiplex PCR reads, gives a single entry per CDR3 protein. The table lists around 300,000 distinct CDR3 sequences, 30% of them singletons. Sequences were obtained from axillary lymph node tissue. These receptors were collected from a female donor with breast cancer. Some clones in this sample may be carry-over from other donors' samples.

On this clonotype: Since a much larger clone is just one base distant, this may be a read error. This rearrangement joins TRBV12-3 or TRBV12-4 to TRBJ2-7; D gene unclear. V was pared by 3 bases and J by 4 bases, with 13 bases between. The length of the CDR3 is 14 residues. CDR3 residues: CASSFKPSGYEQYF. CDR3 nucleotide sequence: TGTGCCAGCAGTTTCAAACCTTCGGGTTACGAGCAGTACTTC.

As to this clonotype: Lacking the conserved final phenylalanine or tryptophan, this CDR3 likely reflects a read error. The chain carries TRBV25-1 and TRBJ1-6, with D possibly TRBD1 on 5 matching bases. V gave up 2 bases and J gave up 9 bases, with 11 bases separating them. Germline V gives CDR1 MGHDK, CDR2 SYGVNS. This CDR3 region has 14 residues. The CDR3 region is CASSEGHISSPLHS. The CDR3 DNA is TGTGCCAGCAGTGAAGGACATATTAGTTCACCCCTCCACTCT.

This clonotype has a count of ten or more. The rearrangement links TRBV2 to TRBJ2-2; D gene uncertain. The V gene's germline CDR1 is SNHLY and CDR2 FYNNEI. V shed 0 bases and J shed 5 bases, with 7 bases lying between them. This CDR3 is 14 amino acids long. This CDR3 is CASSEAARTGELFF. The CDR3 DNA reads as TGTGCCAGCAGTGAAGCCGCTAGGACCGGGGAGCTGTTTTTT.

This clonotype has a count of ten or more. Written as DNA, the CDR3 is TGTGCCAGCAGCTCCAAGACTAGCGGGGGGTACGAGCAGTACTTC. As protein: CASSSKTSGGYEQYF. V and J are TRBV5-6 and TRBJ2-7, with TRBD2 matching over 13 bases. The CDR3 spans 15 residues. The germline gives CDR1 SGHDT, CDR2 YYEEEE. J lost 4 bases, V lost 3 bases, and 4 bases had no gene match. The full variable domain, its missing parts supplied by reference TRBV5-6 and TRBJ2-7, is DAGVTQSPTHLIKTRGQQVTLRCSPKSGHDTVSWYQQALGQGPQFIFQYYEEEERQRGNFPDRFSGHQFPNYSSELNVNALLLGDSALYLCASSSKTSGGYEQYFGPGTRLTVT.